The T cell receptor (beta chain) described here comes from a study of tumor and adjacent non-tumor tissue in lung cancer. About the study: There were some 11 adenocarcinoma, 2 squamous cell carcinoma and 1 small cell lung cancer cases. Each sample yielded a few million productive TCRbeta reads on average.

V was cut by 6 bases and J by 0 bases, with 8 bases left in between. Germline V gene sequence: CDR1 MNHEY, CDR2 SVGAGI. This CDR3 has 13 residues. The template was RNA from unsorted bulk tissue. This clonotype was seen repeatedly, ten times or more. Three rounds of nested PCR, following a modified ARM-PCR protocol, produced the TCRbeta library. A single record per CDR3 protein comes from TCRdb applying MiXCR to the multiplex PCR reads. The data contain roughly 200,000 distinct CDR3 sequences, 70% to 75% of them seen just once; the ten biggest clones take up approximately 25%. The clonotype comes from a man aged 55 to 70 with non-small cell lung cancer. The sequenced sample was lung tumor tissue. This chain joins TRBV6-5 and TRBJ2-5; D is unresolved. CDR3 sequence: CASRSNNQETQYF. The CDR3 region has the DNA TGTGCCAGCAGGTCAAACAACCAAGAGACCCAGTACTTC.